This T cell receptor beta chain was obtained from a study of a mutant IDH1 vaccine in newly diagnosed glioma. On the study more broadly: Pretreatment consisted of radiotherapy, temozolomide, or both, with most receiving both.

The repertoire was sequenced with immunoSEQ multiplex PCR; TCRdb's copy has only in-frame clones and lacks some. This table holds 20,000 or so clones, approximately 85% found once. The time point denotes: baseline, week 1 (first vaccination visit). Noted treatment: pre-vaccination baseline after standard-of-care therapy. New WHO grade 3 or 4 astrocytomas that were IDH1-mutant and ATRX-lost occurred in the donors. The sequence was obtained from a man in his forties with glioma. Specimen: PBMCs, collected from a glioma patient treated with radiotherapy, temozolomide or both.

In nucleotides, the CDR3 is TGTGCCAGCAGCCCTGCAGGGCTCACTGAAGCTTTCTTT. This encodes CASSPAGLTEAFF. The chain uses TRBV6-6 and TRBJ1-1, with D possibly TRBD1 on 5 matching bases. Germline CDR1 is MNHNY and CDR2 is SVGAGI (reference sequence). The CDR3 is 13 amino acids. The V end was cut by 6 bases, the J end by 4 bases, with 12 bases between.